The T cell receptor (beta chain) described here comes from a study of blood T cell repertoires in COVID-19. In the study overall: The United States, Italy and Spain provided the acute and convalescent COVID-19 samples. T cells, B-cell-depleted T cells, or PBMCs supplied cDNA or gDNA.

In the authors' methods: By means of reference gene primer amplification, nucleated cell counts were estimated. Some clones are missing from TCRdb's copy, which holds only in-frame ones; the method was immunoSEQ multiplex PCR. The V and J calls and the clone size are those of that table, but D and trimming were determined from the DNA. The sample includes more than 80,000 clones, about 90% seen only once; the top ten take more than 6%. Germline V gene sequence: CDR1 SGHTA, CDR2 FQGNSA. The ends were cut back, 1 base at V and 4 bases at J, with 19 bases in the middle. The length of the CDR3 is 17 residues.

V is TRBV7-2 and J is TRBJ1-1, with D possibly TRBD1 on 6 matching bases. The sequence was obtained from a man in his late teens or twenties with COVID-19, enrolled during active disease. Sequenced: peripheral blood. Written as DNA, the CDR3 is TGTGCCAGCAGCTTAGAAAGGGCAGGGGTCGGTAGCACTGAAGCTTTCTTT. Translating it yields CASSLERAGVGSTEAFF.